This T cell receptor (beta chain) came from a study of blood T cell repertoires in COVID-19. Study in general: The samples span acute and convalescent COVID-19 from the United States, Italy and Spain. From T cells, B-cell-depleted T cells, or PBMCs came the material, which was cDNA or gDNA.

Libraries were prepared by immunoSEQ multiplex PCR; TCRdb keeps only in-frame clonotypes and omits some of them. The sample lists a few hundred thousand clones; around 82% were seen once. The V gene's germline CDR1 is SGHRS and CDR2 YFSETQ. The length of the CDR3 is 15 residues. The ends lost 4 bases at V and 6 bases at J; junction bases unmatched: 11. The sample was peripheral blood. This clonotype was sampled from a woman over 75 with acute or convalescent COVID-19. The chain uses TRBV5-1 and TRBJ2-7; 9 nucleotides agree with TRBD1. The CDR3 DNA reads as TGCGCCAGCAGCCCAGGACAGGGGAGGGTCGGCGAGCAGTACTTC. This codes for CASSPGQGRVGEQYF.